This TCR beta chain was recovered during a study of blood T cell repertoires in COVID-19. About the research overall: The United States, Italy and Spain were the sources of the acute and convalescent COVID-19 samples. The analysed material was cDNA or gDNA that came from T cells, B-cell-depleted T cells, or PBMCs.

J gave up 3 bases and V 4 bases, and 7 bases lay outside the gene matches. The CDR3 sequence is 16 residues long. Germline V gene data show CDR1 as LNHDA and CDR2 as SQIVND (reference sequence). Authors' data handling: Reference gene primer amplification in the assay estimated nucleated cell counts. Assay used: immunoSEQ multiplex PCR; TCRdb lists only in-frame clones, some missing. V and J calls and clone size are as listed in that table; D and trimming were resolved from the DNA. The table shows 150,000 or so clones, with about 81% occurring only once. The TCR sequence derives from a woman older than 75 with acute or convalescent COVID-19. Sequencing was performed on peripheral blood. The rearrangement links TRBV19 to TRBJ1-5; TRBD1 aligns across 9 bases. The CDR3 DNA reads TGTGCCAGTAGTAAACCCGGGACAGGGACCAATCAGCCCCAGCATTTT. It encodes CASSKPGTGTNQPQHF.